This TCR beta chain is drawn from a study of neurological immune-mediated disorders. 5'RACE with 10-nucleotide random UMIs generated the cDNA. The authors obtained over 200 million TCR-beta sequences from 15-18 subjects per sequencing run. TCRdb analysed the 5' RACE reads with MiXCR anew, one entry per CDR3 protein. The sample consists of over 13,000 distinct CDR3 sequences, roughly a tenth of them appearing once. This clonotype was picked up many times. Its antigen is unidentified. Findings of the study overall: HTLV-1-associated myelopathy had the most TCR clonal expansion, while multiple sclerosis had the least, a level that fell below healthy controls.

2 million PBMCs stored at -80 C were the source of the unsorted libraries. The V gene lost 8 bases and the J gene lost 10 bases, with 24 bases spanning the gap. Germline-derived CDR1 and CDR2 are SGHVS and FNYEAQ. This CDR3 contains 15 residues. The chain uses TRBV7-6 and TRBJ2-1; D is perhaps TRBD1 (6 bases). Sequencing used PBMCs. This sequence originates from a woman aged 40-49 years in good health. CDR3 loop: CASAGRDNGWDEQFF. The CDR3 coding sequence is TGTGCCAGCGCGGGCCGGGACAATGGGTGGGACGAGCAGTTCTTC.